This T cell receptor beta chain was sequenced for a study of blood T cell repertoires in COVID-19. The wider study: The samples span acute and convalescent COVID-19 from the United States, Italy and Spain. T cells, B-cell-depleted T cells, or PBMCs supplied cDNA or gDNA.

From germline, CDR1 is MNHEY and CDR2 SVGEGT. The V end lost 0 bases, the J end lost 3 bases, and 20 bases lay between the germline ends. CDR3 length equals 18 residues. As processed by the authors: Scientists estimated how many nucleated cells there were by amplifying reference gene primers. Only in-frame clones appear in the TCRdb table, and some are missing; sequencing was by immunoSEQ multiplex PCR. The V and J calls and clone size were taken over from that table, and D and trimming were inferred from the DNA. The sample consists of around 170,000 clones, about four fifths of them appearing once.

The receptor's source is a man in his 70s who had recovered from COVID-19. Sequenced sample: peripheral blood. V gene TRBV6-2 or TRBV6-3 combines with J gene TRBJ2-5; maybe TRBD2 (6 bases). The CDR3 nucleotides read TGTGCCAGCAGTTACTCGATAAGTAATAGCGGCTCCGAAGAGACCCAGTACTTC. Translated: CASSYSISNSGSEETQYF.